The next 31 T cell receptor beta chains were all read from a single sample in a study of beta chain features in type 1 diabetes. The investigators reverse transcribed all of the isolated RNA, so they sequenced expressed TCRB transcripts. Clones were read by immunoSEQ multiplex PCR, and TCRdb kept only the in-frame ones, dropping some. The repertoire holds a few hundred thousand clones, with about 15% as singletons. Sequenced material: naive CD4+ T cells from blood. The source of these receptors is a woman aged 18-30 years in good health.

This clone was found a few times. CDR3 residues: CASSSIKIRTDTQYF. DNA for the CDR3: TGCGCCAGCAGCTCTATCAAGATTCGCACAGATACGCAGTATTTT. The V call is TRBV4-1, the J call TRBJ2-3; D remains ambiguous. CDR3 length equals 15 residues. From germline, CDR1 is MGHRA and CDR2 YSYEKL. V lost 5 bases and J 1 base, leaving 13 bases between the germline ends.

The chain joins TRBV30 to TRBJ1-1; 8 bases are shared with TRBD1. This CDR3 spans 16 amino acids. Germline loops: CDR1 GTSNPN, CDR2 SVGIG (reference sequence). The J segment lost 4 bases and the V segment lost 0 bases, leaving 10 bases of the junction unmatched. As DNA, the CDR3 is TGTGCCTGGAGTGTCTGGACAGGGAGGGAAATCACTGAAGCTTTCTTT. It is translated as CAWSVWTGREITEAFF.

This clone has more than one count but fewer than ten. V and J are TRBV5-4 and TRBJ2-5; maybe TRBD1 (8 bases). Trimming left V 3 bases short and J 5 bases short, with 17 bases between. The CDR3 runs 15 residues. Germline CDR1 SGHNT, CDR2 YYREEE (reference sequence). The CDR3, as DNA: TGTGCCAGCAGCTCGCGGACAGGGAGGGGGGAGACCCAGTACTTC. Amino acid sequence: CASSSRTGRGETQYF.

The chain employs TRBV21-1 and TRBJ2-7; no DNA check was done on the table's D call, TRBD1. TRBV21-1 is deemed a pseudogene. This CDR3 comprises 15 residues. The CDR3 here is CASSKGQGSNYEQYF. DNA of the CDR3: TGTGCCAGCAGCAAAGGGCAGGGAAGTAACTACGAGCAGTACTTC.

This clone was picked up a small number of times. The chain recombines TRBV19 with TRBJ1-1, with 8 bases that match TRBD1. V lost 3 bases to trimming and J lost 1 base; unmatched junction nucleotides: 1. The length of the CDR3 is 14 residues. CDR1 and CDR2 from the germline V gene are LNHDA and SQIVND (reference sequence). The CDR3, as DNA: TGTGCCAGTAGTATCGGGACAGGGAACACTGAAGCTTTCTTT. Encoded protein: CASSIGTGNTEAFF. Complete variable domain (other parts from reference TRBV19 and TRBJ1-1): DGGITQSPKYLFRKEGQNVTLSCEQNLNHDAMYWYRQDPGQGLRLIYYSQIVNDFQKGDIAEGYSVSREKKESFPLTVTSAQKNPTAFYLCASSIGTGNTEAFFGQGTRLTVV.

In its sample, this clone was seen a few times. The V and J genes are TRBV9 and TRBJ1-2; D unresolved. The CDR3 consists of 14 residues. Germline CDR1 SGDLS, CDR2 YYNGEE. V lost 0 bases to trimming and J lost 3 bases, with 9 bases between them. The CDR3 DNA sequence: TGTGCCAGCAGCGTAGTCGCGGTAGACTATGGCTACACCTTC. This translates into CASSVVAVDYGYTF.

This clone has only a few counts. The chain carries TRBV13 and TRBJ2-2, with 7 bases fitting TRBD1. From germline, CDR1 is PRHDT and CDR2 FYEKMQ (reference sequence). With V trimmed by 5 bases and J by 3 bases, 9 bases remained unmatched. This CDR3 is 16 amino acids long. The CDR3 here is CASSGWTGSDTGELFF. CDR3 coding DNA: TGTGCCAGCAGCGGATGGACAGGTTCGGACACCGGGGAGCTGTTTTTT.

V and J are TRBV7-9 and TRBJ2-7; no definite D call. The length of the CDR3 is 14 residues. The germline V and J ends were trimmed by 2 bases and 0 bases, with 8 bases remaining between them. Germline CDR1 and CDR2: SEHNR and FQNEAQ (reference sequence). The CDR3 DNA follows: TGTGCCAGCAGCTTACCGGGTAGCTCCTACGAGCAGTACTTC. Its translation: CASSLPGSSYEQYF.

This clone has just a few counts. For the CDR3, the DNA is TGTGCCAGCAGTGAAACCCGTAGCTCCTACAATGAGCAGTTCTTC. Residues: CASSETRSSYNEQFF. This chain connects TRBV2 to TRBJ2-1; D remains unclear. The CDR3 contains 15 residues. The V gene lost 2 bases and the J gene lost 0 bases, with 8 bases spanning the gap. Germline CDR1 and CDR2: SNHLY and FYNNEI.

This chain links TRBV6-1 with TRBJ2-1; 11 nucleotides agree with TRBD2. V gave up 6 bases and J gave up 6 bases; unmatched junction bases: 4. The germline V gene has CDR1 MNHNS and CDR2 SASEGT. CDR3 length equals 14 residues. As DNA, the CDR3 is TGTGCCAGCAGCGGGACTAGCGGTCGCAATGAGCAGTTCTTC. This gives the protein CASSGTSGRNEQFF.

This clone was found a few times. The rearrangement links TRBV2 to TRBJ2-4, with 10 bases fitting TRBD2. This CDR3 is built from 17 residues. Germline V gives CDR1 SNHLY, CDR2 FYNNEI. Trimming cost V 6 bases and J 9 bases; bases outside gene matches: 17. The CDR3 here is CASSTGLADASRGIQYF. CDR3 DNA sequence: TGTGCCAGCAGCACCGGACTAGCGGACGCTAGCCGGGGCATTCAGTACTTC.

In nucleotides, the CDR3 is TGTGCCAGCTCGATCGACAGGGATGTGGAAAAACTGTTTTTT. Its protein is CASSIDRDVEKLFF. The V and J genes are TRBV18 and TRBJ1-4, with 7 bases lining up with TRBD1. Germline CDR1 reads KGHSH; CDR2 reads LQKENI. The CDR3 consists of 14 residues. Unmatched junction bases numbered 9, after V lost 6 bases and J lost 8 bases.

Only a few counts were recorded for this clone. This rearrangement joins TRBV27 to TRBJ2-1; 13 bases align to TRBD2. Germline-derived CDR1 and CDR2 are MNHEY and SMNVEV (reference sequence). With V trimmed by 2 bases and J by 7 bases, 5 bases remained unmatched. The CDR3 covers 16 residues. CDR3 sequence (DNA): TGTGCCAGCAGTTTAAGAACTAGCGGGAGGGCAAATGAGCAGTTCTTC. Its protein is CASSLRTSGRANEQFF.

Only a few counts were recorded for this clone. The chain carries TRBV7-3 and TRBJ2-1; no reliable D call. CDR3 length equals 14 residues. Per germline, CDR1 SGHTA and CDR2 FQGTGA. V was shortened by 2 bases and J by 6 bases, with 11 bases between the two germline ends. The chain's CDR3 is CASSLPGLGNEQFF. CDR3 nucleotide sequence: TGTGCCAGCAGCTTACCAGGTTTGGGCAATGAGCAGTTCTTC.

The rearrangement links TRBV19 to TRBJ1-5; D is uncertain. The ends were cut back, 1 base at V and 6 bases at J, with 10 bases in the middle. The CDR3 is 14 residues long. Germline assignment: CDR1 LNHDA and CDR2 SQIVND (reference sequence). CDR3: CASSIVRVPQPQHF. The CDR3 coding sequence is TGTGCCAGTAGTATAGTGCGGGTACCTCAGCCCCAGCATTTT.

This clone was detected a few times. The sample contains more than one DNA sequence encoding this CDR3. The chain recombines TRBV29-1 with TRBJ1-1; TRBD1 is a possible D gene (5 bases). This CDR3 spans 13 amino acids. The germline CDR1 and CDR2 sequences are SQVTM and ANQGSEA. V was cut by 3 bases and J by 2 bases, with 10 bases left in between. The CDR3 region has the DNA TGCAGCGTTGAGGAGACAGAAAACACTGAAGCTTTCTTT. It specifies CSVEETENTEAFF.

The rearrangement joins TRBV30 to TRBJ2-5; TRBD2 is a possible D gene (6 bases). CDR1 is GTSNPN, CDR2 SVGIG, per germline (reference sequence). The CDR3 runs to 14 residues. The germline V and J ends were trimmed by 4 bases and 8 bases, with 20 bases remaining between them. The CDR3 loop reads CAWTPRGGMNTQYF. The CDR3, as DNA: TGTGCCTGGACCCCCCGCGGCGGGATGAATACCCAGTACTTC.

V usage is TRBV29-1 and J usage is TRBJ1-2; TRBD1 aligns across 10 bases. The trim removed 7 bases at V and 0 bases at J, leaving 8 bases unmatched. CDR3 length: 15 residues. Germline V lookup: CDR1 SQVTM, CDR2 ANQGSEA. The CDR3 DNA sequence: TGCAGCGGCGGCGGGACAGGGGCTTCTAACTATGGCTACACCTTC. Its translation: CSGGGTGASNYGYTF.

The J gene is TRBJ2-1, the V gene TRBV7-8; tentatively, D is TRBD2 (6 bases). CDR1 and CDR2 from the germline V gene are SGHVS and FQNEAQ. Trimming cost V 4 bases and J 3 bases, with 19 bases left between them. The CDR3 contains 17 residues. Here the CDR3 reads CASSSLDGSGLYNEQFF. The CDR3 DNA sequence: TGTGCCAGCAGCTCCCTTGATGGTAGCGGACTCTACAATGAGCAGTTCTTC.

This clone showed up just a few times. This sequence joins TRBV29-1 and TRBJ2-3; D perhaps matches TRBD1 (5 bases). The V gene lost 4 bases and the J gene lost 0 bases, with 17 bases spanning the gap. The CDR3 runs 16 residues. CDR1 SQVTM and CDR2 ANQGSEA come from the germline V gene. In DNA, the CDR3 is TGCAGCGTTGGAGGCAGGGCCTATCCTAGCACAGATACGCAGTATTTT. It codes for CSVGGRAYPSTDTQYF.

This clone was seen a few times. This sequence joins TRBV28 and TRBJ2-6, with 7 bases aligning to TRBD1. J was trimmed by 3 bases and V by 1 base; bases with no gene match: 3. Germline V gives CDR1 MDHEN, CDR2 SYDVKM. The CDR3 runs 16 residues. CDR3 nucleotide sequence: TGTGCCAGCAGTTTATCAGGGGGAAGTGGGGCCAACGTCCTGACTTTC. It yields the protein CASSLSGGSGANVLTF.

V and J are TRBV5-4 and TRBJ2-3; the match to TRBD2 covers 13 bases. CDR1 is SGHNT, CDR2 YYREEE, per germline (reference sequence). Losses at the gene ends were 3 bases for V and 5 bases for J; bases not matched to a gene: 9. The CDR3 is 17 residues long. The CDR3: CASSSLGTSGARDTQYF. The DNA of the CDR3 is TGTGCCAGCAGCTCATTGGGGACTAGCGGGGCCCGAGATACGCAGTATTTT.

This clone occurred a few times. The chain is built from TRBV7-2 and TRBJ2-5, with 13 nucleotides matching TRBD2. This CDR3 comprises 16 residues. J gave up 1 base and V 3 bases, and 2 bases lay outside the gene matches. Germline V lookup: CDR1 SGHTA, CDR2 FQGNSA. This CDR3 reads CASSLGTSGVQETQYF. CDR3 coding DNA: TGTGCCAGCAGCTTGGGGACTAGCGGGGTCCAAGAGACCCAGTACTTC.

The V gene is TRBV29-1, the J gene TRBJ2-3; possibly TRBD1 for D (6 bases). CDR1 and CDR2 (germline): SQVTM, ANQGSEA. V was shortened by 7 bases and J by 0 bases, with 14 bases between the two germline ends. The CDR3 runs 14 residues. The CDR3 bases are TGCAGCGCCGGATCCGGGACAAGCACAGATACGCAGTATTTT. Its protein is CSAGSGTSTDTQYF.

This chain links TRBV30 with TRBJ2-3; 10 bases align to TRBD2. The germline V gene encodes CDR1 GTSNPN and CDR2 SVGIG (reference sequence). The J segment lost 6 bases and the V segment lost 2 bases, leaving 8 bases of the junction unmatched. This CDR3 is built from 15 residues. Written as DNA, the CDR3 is TGTGCCTGGAGTCCAGCGGGAGGGGTTAGGGATACGCAGTATTTT. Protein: CAWSPAGGVRDTQYF.

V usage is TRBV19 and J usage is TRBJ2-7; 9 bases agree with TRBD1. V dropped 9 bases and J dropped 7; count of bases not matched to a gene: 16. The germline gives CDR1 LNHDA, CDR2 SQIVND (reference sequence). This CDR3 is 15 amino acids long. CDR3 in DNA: TGTGCCAGCAAACAGGGGGCCGGCTTGGCTGGGGAGCAGTACTTC. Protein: CASKQGAGLAGEQYF. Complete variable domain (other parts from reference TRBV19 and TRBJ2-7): DGGITQSPKYLFRKEGQNVTLSCEQNLNHDAMYWYRQDPGQGLRLIYYSQIVNDFQKGDIAEGYSVSREKKESFPLTVTSAQKNPTAFYLCASKQGAGLAGEQYFGPGTRLTVT.

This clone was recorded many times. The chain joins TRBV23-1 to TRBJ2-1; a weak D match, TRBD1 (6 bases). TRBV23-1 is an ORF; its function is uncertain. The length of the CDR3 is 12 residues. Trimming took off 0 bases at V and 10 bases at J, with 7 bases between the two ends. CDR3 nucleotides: TGCGCCAGCAGTCAATCCAGGGGCGAGCAGTTCTTC. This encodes CASSQSRGEQFF.

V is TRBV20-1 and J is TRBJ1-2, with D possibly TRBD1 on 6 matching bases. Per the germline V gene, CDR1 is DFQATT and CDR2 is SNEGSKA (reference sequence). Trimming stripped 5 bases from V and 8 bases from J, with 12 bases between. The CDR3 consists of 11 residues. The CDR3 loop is CSAGYRDGYTF. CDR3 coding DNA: TGCAGTGCTGGTTACAGGGACGGCTACACCTTC.

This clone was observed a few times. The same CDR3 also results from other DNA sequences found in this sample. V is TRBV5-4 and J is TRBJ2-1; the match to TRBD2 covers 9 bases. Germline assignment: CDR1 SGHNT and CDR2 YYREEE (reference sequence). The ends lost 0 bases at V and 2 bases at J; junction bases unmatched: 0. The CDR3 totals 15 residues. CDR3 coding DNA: TGTGCCAGCAGCTTGGGGACTAGCGCCTACAATGAGCAGTTCTTC. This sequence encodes CASSLGTSAYNEQFF.

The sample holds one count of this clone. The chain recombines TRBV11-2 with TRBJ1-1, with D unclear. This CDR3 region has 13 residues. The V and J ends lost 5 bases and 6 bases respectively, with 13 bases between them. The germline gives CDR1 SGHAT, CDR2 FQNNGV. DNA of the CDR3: TGTGCCAGCAGCGAGGGTCTAATGGCTGAAGCTTTCTTT. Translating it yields CASSEGLMAEAFF.

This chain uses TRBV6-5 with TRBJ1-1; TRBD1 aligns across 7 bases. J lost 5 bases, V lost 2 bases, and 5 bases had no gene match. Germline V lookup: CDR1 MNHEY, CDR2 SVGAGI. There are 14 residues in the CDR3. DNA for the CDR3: TGTGCCAGCAGTTACGGAGGGGGCGCGACTGAAGCTTTCTTT. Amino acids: CASSYGGGATEAFF.